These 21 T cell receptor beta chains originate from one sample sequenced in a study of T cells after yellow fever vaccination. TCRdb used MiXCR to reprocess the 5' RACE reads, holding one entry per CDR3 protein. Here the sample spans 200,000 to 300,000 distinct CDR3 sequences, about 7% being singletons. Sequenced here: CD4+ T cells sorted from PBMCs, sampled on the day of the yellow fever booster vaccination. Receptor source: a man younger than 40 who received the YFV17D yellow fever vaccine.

Here the CDR3 DNA reads TGTGCCAGCATTAGGGAGGGAACTAGCACAGATACGCAGTATTTT. It specifies CASIREGTSTDTQYF. The V and J genes are TRBV6-5 and TRBJ2-3; 7 bases match TRBD2. V trimming: 7 bases; J trimming: 0 bases; junction bases outside the gene matches: 7. This CDR3 region has 15 residues. Germline V gene sequence: CDR1 MNHEY, CDR2 SVGAGI.

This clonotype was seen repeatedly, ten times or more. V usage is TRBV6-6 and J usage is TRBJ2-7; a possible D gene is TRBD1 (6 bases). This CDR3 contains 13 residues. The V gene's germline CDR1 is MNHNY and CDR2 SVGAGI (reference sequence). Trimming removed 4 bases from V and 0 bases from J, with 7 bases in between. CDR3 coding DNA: TGTGCCAGCAGTTCGGACAGCTCCTACGAGCAGTACTTC. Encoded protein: CASSSDSSYEQYF.

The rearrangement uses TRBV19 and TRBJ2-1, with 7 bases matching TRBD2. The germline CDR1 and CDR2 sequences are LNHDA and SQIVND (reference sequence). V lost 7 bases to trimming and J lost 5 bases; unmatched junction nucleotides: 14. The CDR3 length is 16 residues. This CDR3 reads CASTPSTSETHNEQFF. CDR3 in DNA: TGTGCCAGTACCCCAAGCACTAGCGAGACACACAATGAGCAGTTCTTC.

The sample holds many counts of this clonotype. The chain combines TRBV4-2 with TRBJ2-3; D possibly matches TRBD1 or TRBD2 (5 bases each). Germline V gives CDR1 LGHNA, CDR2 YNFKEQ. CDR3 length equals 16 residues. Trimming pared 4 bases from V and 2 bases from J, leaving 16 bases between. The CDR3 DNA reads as TGTGCCAGCAGCCTCTCGGCTGGGGGAGACACAGATACGCAGTATTTT. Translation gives CASSLSAGGDTDTQYF.

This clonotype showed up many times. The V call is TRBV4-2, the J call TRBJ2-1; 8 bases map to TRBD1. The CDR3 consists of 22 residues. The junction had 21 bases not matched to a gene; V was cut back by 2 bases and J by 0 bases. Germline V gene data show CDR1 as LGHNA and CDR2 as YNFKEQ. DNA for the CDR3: TGTGCCAGCAGCCAACCCAGACAGGGGCTGCCGCTGAGGGCTGGCTCCTACAATGAGCAGTTCTTC. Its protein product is CASSQPRQGLPLRAGSYNEQFF.

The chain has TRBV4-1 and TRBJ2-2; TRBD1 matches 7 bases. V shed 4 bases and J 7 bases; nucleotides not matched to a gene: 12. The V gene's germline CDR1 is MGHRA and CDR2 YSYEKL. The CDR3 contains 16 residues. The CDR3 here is CASSPDRLHGGGELFF. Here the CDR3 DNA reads TGCGCCAGCAGCCCGGACAGGCTTCATGGCGGCGGGGAGCTGTTTTTT.

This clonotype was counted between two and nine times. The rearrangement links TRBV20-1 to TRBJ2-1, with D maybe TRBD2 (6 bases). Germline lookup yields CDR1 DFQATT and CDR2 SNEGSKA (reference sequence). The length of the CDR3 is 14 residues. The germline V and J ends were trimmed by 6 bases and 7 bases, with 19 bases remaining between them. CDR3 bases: TGCAGTGCCCAGTCGACGGGAGTTTTAAATGAGCAGTTCTTC. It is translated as CSAQSTGVLNEQFF.

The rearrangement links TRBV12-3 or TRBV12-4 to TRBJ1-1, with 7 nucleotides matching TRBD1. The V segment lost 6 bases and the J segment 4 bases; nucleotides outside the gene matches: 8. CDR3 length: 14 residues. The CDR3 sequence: CASSSTGTITEAFF. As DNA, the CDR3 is TGTGCCAGCAGCTCGACAGGGACCATCACTGAAGCTTTCTTT.

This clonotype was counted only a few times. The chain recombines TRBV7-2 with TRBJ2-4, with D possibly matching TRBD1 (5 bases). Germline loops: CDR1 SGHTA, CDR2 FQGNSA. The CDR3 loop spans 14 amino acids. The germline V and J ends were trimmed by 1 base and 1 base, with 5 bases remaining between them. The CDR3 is CASSLEGAKNIQYF. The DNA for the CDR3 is TGTGCCAGCAGCTTAGAGGGGGCCAAAAACATTCAGTACTTC. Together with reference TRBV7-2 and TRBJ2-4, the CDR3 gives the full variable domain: GAGVSQSPSNKVTEKGKDVELRCDPISGHTALYWYRQSLGQGLEFLIYFQGNSAPDKSGLPSDRFSAERTGGSVSTLTIQRTQQEDSAVYLCASSLEGAKNIQYFGAGTRLSVL.

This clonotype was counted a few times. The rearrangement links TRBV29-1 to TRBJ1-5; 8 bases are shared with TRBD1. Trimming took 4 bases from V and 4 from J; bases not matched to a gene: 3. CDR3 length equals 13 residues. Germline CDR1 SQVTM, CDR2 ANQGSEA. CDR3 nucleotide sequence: TGCAGCGTTGGACAGGGGCTTAATCAGCCCCAGCATTTT. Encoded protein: CSVGQGLNQPQHF.

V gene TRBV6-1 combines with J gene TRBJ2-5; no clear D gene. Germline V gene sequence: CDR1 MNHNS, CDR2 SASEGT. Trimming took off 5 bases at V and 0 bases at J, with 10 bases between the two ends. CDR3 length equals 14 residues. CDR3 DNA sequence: TGTGCCAGCAGTCCACAGCCGTACCAAGAGACCCAGTACTTC. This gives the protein CASSPQPYQETQYF.

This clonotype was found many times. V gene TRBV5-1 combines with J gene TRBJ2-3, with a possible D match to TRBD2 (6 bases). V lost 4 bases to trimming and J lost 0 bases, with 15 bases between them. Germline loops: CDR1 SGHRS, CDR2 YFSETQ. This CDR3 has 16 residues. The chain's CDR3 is CASSGPLALSTDTQYF. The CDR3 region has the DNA TGCGCCAGCAGCGGGCCCCTAGCGCTCAGCACAGATACGCAGTATTTT. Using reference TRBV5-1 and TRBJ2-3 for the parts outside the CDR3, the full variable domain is KAGVTQTPRYLIKTRGQQVTLSCSPISGHRSVSWYQQTPGQGLQFLFEYFSETQRNKGNFPGRFSGRQFSNSRSEMNVSTLELGDSALYLCASSGPLALSTDTQYFGPGTRLTVL.

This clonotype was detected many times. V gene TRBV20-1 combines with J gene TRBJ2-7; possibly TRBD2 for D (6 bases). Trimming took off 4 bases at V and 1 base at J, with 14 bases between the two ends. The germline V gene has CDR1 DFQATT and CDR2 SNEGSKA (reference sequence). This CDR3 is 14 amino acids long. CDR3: CSAKITSRSYEQYF. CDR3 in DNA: TGCAGTGCTAAGATTACTAGCCGATCCTACGAGCAGTACTTC.

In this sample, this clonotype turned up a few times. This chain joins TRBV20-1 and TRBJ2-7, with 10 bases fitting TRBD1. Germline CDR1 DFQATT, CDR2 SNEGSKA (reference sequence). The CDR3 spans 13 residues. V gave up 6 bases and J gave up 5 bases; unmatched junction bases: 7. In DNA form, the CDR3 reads TGCAGTGCCAACCGGGACAGGGGTAACGAGCAGTACTTC. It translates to CSANRDRGNEQYF.

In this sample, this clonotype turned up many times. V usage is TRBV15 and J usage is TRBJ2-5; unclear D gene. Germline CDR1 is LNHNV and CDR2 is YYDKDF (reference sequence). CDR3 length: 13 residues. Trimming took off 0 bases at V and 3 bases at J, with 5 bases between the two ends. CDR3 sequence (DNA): TGTGCCACCAGCAGAGATCTGGAAGAGACCCAGTACTTC. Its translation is CATSRDLEETQYF.

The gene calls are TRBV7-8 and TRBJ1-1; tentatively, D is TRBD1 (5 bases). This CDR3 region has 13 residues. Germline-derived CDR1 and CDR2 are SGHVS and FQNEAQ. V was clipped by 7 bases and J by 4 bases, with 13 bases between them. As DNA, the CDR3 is TGTGCCAGCACCACCGTCGGGGGCACTGAAGCTTTCTTT. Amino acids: CASTTVGGTEAFF.

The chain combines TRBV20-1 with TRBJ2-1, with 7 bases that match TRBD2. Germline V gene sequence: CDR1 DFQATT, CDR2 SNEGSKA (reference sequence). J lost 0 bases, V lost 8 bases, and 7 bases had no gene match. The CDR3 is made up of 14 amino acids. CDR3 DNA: TGCAGTTTACGGGGAGGGAGCTCCTACAATGAGCAGTTCTTC. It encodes CSLRGGSSYNEQFF.

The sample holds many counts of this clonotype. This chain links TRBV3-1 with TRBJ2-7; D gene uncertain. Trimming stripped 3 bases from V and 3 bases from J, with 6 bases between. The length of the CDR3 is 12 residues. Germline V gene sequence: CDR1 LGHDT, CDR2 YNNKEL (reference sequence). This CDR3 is CASSQSGYEQYF. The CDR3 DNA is TGTGCCAGCAGCCAGTCGGGCTACGAGCAGTACTTC.

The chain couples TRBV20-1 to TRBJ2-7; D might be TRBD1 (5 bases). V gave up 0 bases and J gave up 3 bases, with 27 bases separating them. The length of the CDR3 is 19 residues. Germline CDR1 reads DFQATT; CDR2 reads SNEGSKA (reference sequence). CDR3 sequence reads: CSARDPWPDSGSPFYEQYF. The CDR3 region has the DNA TGCAGTGCTAGAGACCCGTGGCCAGACAGTGGGTCTCCCTTCTACGAGCAGTACTTC.

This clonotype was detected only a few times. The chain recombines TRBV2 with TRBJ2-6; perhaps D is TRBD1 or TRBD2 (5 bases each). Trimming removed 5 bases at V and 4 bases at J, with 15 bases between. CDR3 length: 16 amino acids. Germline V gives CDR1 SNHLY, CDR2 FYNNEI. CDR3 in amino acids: CASSTGVGVGANVLTF. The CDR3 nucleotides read TGTGCCAGCAGTACCGGCGTGGGGGTCGGGGCCAACGTCCTGACTTTC.

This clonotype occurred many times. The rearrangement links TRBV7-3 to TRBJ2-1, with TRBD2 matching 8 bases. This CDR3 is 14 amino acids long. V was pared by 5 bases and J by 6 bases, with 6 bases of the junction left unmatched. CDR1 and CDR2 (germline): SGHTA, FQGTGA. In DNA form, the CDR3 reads TGTGCCAGCAGCCTCTCCGGGACTAGCAATGAGCAGTTCTTC. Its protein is CASSLSGTSNEQFF.